Listed below are T cell receptor beta chains from one sample, sequenced in a study of shared clonotypes between healthy human individuals. Repertoires were generated with immunoSEQ multiplex PCR, while TCRdb's copy carries only in-frame clones and drops some. The sample carries 2 million to 3 million clones, around 94% recorded once. Material for sequencing was naive CD4+ T cells sorted from blood. The receptors stem from a man younger than 35 in good health. CDR3s include the opening cysteine and the closing phenylalanine or tryptophan. The D gene is left open where the match is weak. Rows give clone size only sometimes, using once, few, many, or a class for an expanded clone.

d_call | j_call | v_call | clone_size | cdr3_nt | cdr3_aa
. | TRBJ2-3 | TRBV2 | once | TGTGCCAGCAGACCAAACAGGGTGGGCACAGATACGCAGTATTTT | CASRPNRVGTDTQYF
TRBD2 | TRBJ2-7 | TRBV5-4 | . | TGTGCCAGCAGCTCTGGGGGAGGGACCCGATCCTACGAGCAGTACTTC | CASSSGGGTRSYEQYF
. | TRBJ1-2 | TRBV5-5 | . | TGTGCCAGCAGCTTGGTAGGCCAGGACTATGGCTACACCTTC | CASSLVGQDYGYTF
. | TRBJ1-6 | TRBV7-2 | . | TGTGCCAGCAGTGGATGGAAGGGCGATAATTCACCCCTCCACTTT | CASSGWKGDNSPLHF
. | TRBJ2-3 | TRBV18 | . | TGTGCCAGCTCACCTAGGCATAGTTCAACAGATACGCAGTATTTT | CASSPRHSSTDTQYF
TRBD1 | TRBJ2-5 | TRBV18 | . | TGTGCCAGCTCACGTGGGACAGAGCAAGAGACCCAGTACTTC | CASSRGTEQETQYF
. | TRBJ1-2 | TRBV6-6 | . | TGTGCCAGCAGTTACTCAGAAGGTTATGGCTACACCTTC | CASSYSEGYGYTF
TRBD1 | TRBJ2-5 | TRBV5-1 | . | TGCGCCAGCAGCTCACAGACAGGGTCCCAAGAGACCCAGTACTTC | CASSSQTGSQETQYF
. | TRBJ1-2 | TRBV7-2 | . | TGTGCCAGCAGCTTAGCTCCGCCCTATGGCTACACCTTC | CASSLAPPYGYTF
. | TRBJ2-7 | TRBV21-1 | . | TGTGCCAGCAAGGGGGTAACCTACGAGCAGTACTTC | CASKGVTYEQYF
TRBD2 | TRBJ2-3 | TRBV7-2 | . | TGTGCCAGCAGCTTCGAATCTAGCGGGATAAATACGCAGTATTTT | CASSFESSGINTQYF
. | TRBJ2-7 | TRBV7-2 | . | TGTGCCAGCAGTCCAGTAGCGTCTAGCGTGGGCTACGAGCAGTACTTC | CASSPVASSVGYEQYF
TRBD1 | TRBJ2-5 | TRBV7-2 | . | TGTGCCAGCAGCATTGACAGGGGAAGTTGGGAGACCCAGTACTTC | CASSIDRGSWETQYF
. | TRBJ1-3 | TRBV6-1 | once | TGTGCCAGCAGTGCAACAGGGTTTTTTTCTGGAAACACCATATATTTT | CASSATGFFSGNTIYF
TRBD2 | TRBJ2-4 | TRBV5-4 | . | TGTGCCAGCAGCTTGGGGGGGACTAGCGGCCCTTCAATTCAGTACTTC | CASSLGGTSGPSIQYF
. | TRBJ2-7 | TRBV28 | . | TGTGCCAGCAGAACCGGGACTCTCGGCTCCTACGAGCAGTACTTC | CASRTGTLGSYEQYF
. | TRBJ2-1 | TRBV19 | . | TGTGCCAGTAGTACAGGGACCGTTTACAATGAGCAGTTCTTC | CASSTGTVYNEQFF
TRBD1 | TRBJ2-6 | TRBV5-1 | . | TGCGCCAGCAGCTTACAAGTCCCGGGACAGGGGTCCGGGGCCAACGTCCTGACTTTC | CASSLQVPGQGSGANVLTF
TRBD1 | TRBJ1-4 | TRBV7-2 | . | TGTGCCAGCAGCCTCTCAGGGGGTGGTGAAAAACTGTTTTTT | CASSLSGGGEKLFF
. | TRBJ2-3 | TRBV27 | . | TGTGCCAGCAGCACACGAACAGCTAGCACAGATACGCAGTATTTT | CASSTRTASTDTQYF
TRBD2 | TRBJ2-1 | TRBV7-2 | . | TGTGCCAGCAGCTTGGGAGGGACCACCCGCAATGAGCAGTTCTTC | CASSLGGTTRNEQFF
TRBD1 | TRBJ2-7 | TRBV4-3 | . | TGCGCCAGCAGCCGCCCGACAGGGTCGGATCGGTTCGAGCAGTACTTC | CASSRPTGSDRFEQYF
TRBD2 | TRBJ2-1 | TRBV7-2 | . | TGTGCCAGCAGCTTAGTAGCTAGCGGGAGAAATGAGCAGTTCTTC | CASSLVASGRNEQFF
TRBD1 | TRBJ2-1 | TRBV10-2 | once | TGCGCCAGCAGCCCGGGACAGGCGCACAATGAGCAGTTCTTC | CASSPGQAHNEQFF
. | TRBJ1-5 | TRBV30 | . | TGTGCCTGGAGTGTACAAGGGAATCAGCCCCAGCATTTT | CAWSVQGNQPQHF
. | TRBJ1-5 | TRBV19 | . | TGTGCCAGTAGTAGTGGGGACCAGATCAATCAGCCCCAGCATTTT | CASSSGDQINQPQHF
. | TRBJ2-1 | TRBV7-2 | . | TGTGCCAGCAGCCTAAGGGCTCTTGAGCAGTTCTTC | CASSLRALEQFF
. | TRBJ1-1 | TRBV6-6 | . | TGTGCCAGCAGTTACTCGAGGTCAGGGAACACTGAAGCTTTCTTT | CASSYSRSGNTEAFF
. | TRBJ1-3 | TRBV5-6 | . | TGTGCCAGCAGCCCCCCGACTGGAACGACTGGAAACACCATATATTTT | CASSPPTGTTGNTIYF
TRBD2 | TRBJ2-5 | TRBV5-4 | once | TGTGCCAGCAGCTTGGGGTCCTCTAGCGGGGGCCAAGAGACCCAGTACTTC | CASSLGSSSGGQETQYF
TRBD1 | TRBJ1-5 | TRBV2 | . | TGTGCCAGCAGTGAAGCGCTGGGACAGTCACGTTTCAATCAGCCCCAGCATTTT | CASSEALGQSRFNQPQHF
TRBD1 | TRBJ1-5 | TRBV7-2 | . | TGTGCCAGCAGCTTACTAGGGACAGTAGGTCAGCCCCAGCATTTT | CASSLLGTVGQPQHF
. | TRBJ2-7 | TRBV30 | once | TGTGCCTGGGGGGTGGCCTACGAGCAGTACTTC | CAWGVAYEQYF
TRBD2 | TRBJ2-1 | TRBV5-1 | . | TGCGCCAGCAGCTTGGCGCTAGCGGACTACAATGAGCAGTTCTTC | CASSLALADYNEQFF
TRBD1 | TRBJ2-5 | TRBV18 | . | TGTGCCAGCTCACCGTATGGGACAGCTTCTAGGGAGACCCAGTACTTC | CASSPYGTASRETQYF
. | TRBJ2-7 | TRBV18 | . | TGTGCCAGCTCACCAGGTTGGACGGGAAGCTCCTACGAGCAGTACTTC | CASSPGWTGSSYEQYF
TRBD1 | TRBJ1-6 | TRBV2 | . | TGTGCCAGCAGTGAGACAGGGATGAACAATTCACCCCTCCACTTT | CASSETGMNNSPLHF
TRBD1 | TRBJ2-7 | TRBV27 | . | TGTGCCAGCAGTTACCGGGACAGGGGGTACGAGCAGTACTTC | CASSYRDRGYEQYF
. | TRBJ1-4 | TRBV7-9 | . | TGTGCCAGCAGCCCAACACGAACGGATGAAAAACTGTTTTTT | CASSPTRTDEKLFF
TRBD1 | TRBJ2-5 | TRBV15 | . | TGTGCCACCAGCAGAGGGACAGGGGGTGGTCAAGAGACCCAGTACTTC | CATSRGTGGGQETQYF
TRBD1 | TRBJ2-7 | TRBV6-1 | . | TGTGCCAGCAGTACCCGGGACAGGGGGCGCCGAGAGCAGTACTTC | CASSTRDRGRREQYF
TRBD2 | TRBJ2-6 | TRBV7-6 | once | TGTGCCAGCAGCTTAGTTACTAGCGAGGTGGCTGGGGCCAACGTCCTGACTTTC | CASSLVTSEVAGANVLTF
TRBD1 | TRBJ1-2 | TRBV6-5 | . | TGTGCCAGCAGTGGGGAGACAGGGGACGGCTACACCTTC | CASSGETGDGYTF
. | TRBJ1-1 | TRBV29-1 | . | TGCAGCTACGGGGGGACTGAAGCTTTCTTT | CSYGGTEAFF